These 27 T cell receptor beta chains share one sample of origin, sequenced in a study of T cells in Graves' hyperthyroidism and ophthalmopathy. Amplification yielded TCR beta CDR3 regions, with RNA transcripts as the source. RT-PCR in the first round (using the HTBI primer set) targeted the TCR CDR3. TCRdb re-derived calls from the multiplex PCR reads in MiXCR, one entry per CDR3 protein. The table records approximately 48,000 distinct CDR3 sequences, around half of them present only once. The sequenced material came from peripheral blood or thyroid tissue (not recorded which). The source is a woman in her forties or fifties with Graves' hyperthyroidism.

This clonotype was detected ten times or more. This rearrangement joins TRBV7-9 to TRBJ2-7; possibly TRBD1 or TRBD2 for D (5 bases each). V lost 5 bases, J lost 7 bases, and 24 bases lay in between. CDR3 size: 16 residues. Germline V CDR1 and CDR2: SEHNR, FQNEAQ (reference sequence). CDR3 coding DNA: TGTGCCAGCAGCCCTACCCCAGCAGGGAGTGAGGAAGAGCAGTACTTC. This codes for CASSPTPAGSEEEQYF.

This clonotype was recorded many times. The chain employs TRBV7-9 and TRBJ1-1; a weak D match, TRBD1 (5 bases). The CDR3 contains 14 residues. Per the germline V gene, CDR1 is SEHNR and CDR2 is FQNEAQ (reference sequence). Trimming left V 5 bases short and J 1 base short, with 11 bases between. CDR3 residues: CASSPWGENTEAFF. The CDR3 coding sequence is TGTGCCAGCAGCCCCTGGGGGGAGAACACTGAAGCTTTCTTT.

V and J are TRBV20-1 and TRBJ2-1, with a possible D match to TRBD2 (8 bases). CDR1 and CDR2 from the germline V gene are DFQATT and SNEGSKA (reference sequence). The CDR3 sequence is 12 residues long. Deletions cut 5 bases from V and 12 bases from J, with 17 bases between. CDR3 loop: CSAGLAGGGQFF. The CDR3 nucleotides read TGCAGTGCTGGACTAGCAGGGGGTGGGCAGTTCTTC.

This clonotype showed up many times. The rearrangement joins TRBV28 to TRBJ1-4; 9 bases are a match to TRBD1. The J segment lost 5 bases and the V segment lost 6 bases, leaving 7 bases of the junction unmatched. CDR1 MDHEN and CDR2 SYDVKM come from the germline V gene. This CDR3 is built from 15 residues. CDR3 coding DNA: TGTGCCAGCAGCTCCGTCGGGACAGGGAATGAAAAACTGTTTTTT. It specifies CASSSVGTGNEKLFF.

Sample share makes this clonotype medium-sized. V and J are TRBV7-9 and TRBJ1-2; D ambiguous. With 5 bases removed from V and 5 bases from J, the gap between germline ends came to 12 bases. There are 13 residues in the CDR3. From germline, CDR1 is SEHNR and CDR2 FQNEAQ (reference sequence). CDR3 loop: CASSGSLRYGYTF. The CDR3 DNA follows: TGTGCCAGCAGCGGGTCACTGAGATATGGCTACACCTTC.

This clonotype is a singleton in its sample. V is TRBV20-1 and J is TRBJ1-1; weak D call: TRBD1 (5 bases). The germline V gene encodes CDR1 DFQATT and CDR2 SNEGSKA (reference sequence). Trimming shortened V by 5 bases and J by 0 bases, and 19 bases separated the two germline ends. The CDR3 extends over 16 amino acids. CDR3 coding DNA: TGCAGTGCTCCGCCCGACAGAGATCGGATGAACACTGAAGCTTTCTTT. Its protein product is CSAPPDRDRMNTEAFF.

The J gene is TRBJ2-7, the V gene TRBV29-1; 11 nucleotides match TRBD2. V shed 4 bases, J shed 5 bases, and the junction held 7 bases outside the gene matches. The CDR3 consists of 14 residues. The germline CDR1 and CDR2 sequences are SQVTM and ANQGSEA. CDR3 coding DNA: TGCAGCGTTGGGGCTAGCGGGAGGTGGCACGAGCAGTACTTC. Amino acid sequence: CSVGASGRWHEQYF.

In this sample, this clonotype is medium-sized. The V and J genes are TRBV12-3 or TRBV12-4 and TRBJ2-2; 7 nucleotides line up with TRBD1. J was trimmed by 6 bases and V by 6 bases; bases with no gene match: 4. The CDR3 consists of 13 residues. CDR3 in amino acids: CASSGQVPGELFF. Here the CDR3 DNA reads TGTGCCAGCAGCGGACAGGTTCCCGGGGAGCTGTTTTTT.

The V and J genes are TRBV29-1 and TRBJ1-2; no definite D call. Germline V gene lookup returns CDR1 SQVTM and CDR2 ANQGSEA. Deletions cut 1 base from V and 5 bases from J, with 11 bases between. The CDR3 contains 13 residues. CDR3 bases: TGCAGCGTTGAAGTTCCTGCACGTTATGGCTACACCTTC. This translates into CSVEVPARYGYTF. Full variable domain (missing parts from reference TRBV29-1 and TRBJ1-2): SAVISQKPSRDICQRGTSLTIQCQVDSQVTMMFWYRQQPGQSLTLIATANQGSEATYESGFVIDKFPISRPNLTFSTLTVSNMSPEDSSIYLCSVEVPARYGYTFGSGTRLTVV.

V usage is TRBV29-1 and J usage is TRBJ1-2; 7 bases match TRBD1. V gave up 4 bases and J gave up 10 bases; unmatched junction bases: 9. Germline V gives CDR1 SQVTM, CDR2 ANQGSEA. The CDR3 is 12 amino acids. CDR3 coding DNA: TGCAGCGTTGCTAGACAGGGCTTCGACTACACCTTC. Its translation is CSVARQGFDYTF.

The V and J genes are TRBV10-3 and TRBJ1-2; D is unresolved. This CDR3 spans 16 amino acids. Germline V gene data show CDR1 as ENHRY and CDR2 as SYGVKD. Trimming removed 6 bases from V and 6 bases from J, with 23 bases in between. CDR3 amino acids: CAIRASSSALVNGYTF. In nucleotides, the CDR3 is TGTGCCATCAGGGCCAGCAGCTCAGCTCTTGTTAATGGCTACACCTTC.

V is TRBV20-1 and J is TRBJ2-5; 10 positions agree with TRBD2. CDR1 DFQATT and CDR2 SNEGSKA come from the germline V gene (reference sequence). V lost 4 bases and J lost 5; bases outside the gene matches: 7. The CDR3 length is 14 residues. CDR3 coding DNA: TGCAGTGCTAACCCTAGCGGGAGTTGGGAGACCCAGTACTTC. Amino acid sequence: CSANPSGSWETQYF.

This clonotype was detected many times. The genes are TRBV4-1 and TRBJ1-5; the D is unclear. The germline V and J ends were trimmed by 0 bases and 5 bases, with 2 bases remaining between them. This CDR3 spans 12 amino acids. Germline V CDR1 and CDR2: MGHRA, YSYEKL. The CDR3 region is CASSQEDQPQHF. The CDR3 DNA sequence: TGCGCCAGCAGCCAAGAAGATCAGCCCCAGCATTTT.

By proportion, this clonotype is medium-sized. V is TRBV29-1 and J is TRBJ1-6; tentative D call: TRBD1 (5 bases). Germline V lookup: CDR1 SQVTM, CDR2 ANQGSEA. V was cut by 4 bases and J by 7 bases, with 14 bases left in between. The CDR3 length is 14 residues. The CDR3 nucleotides read TGCAGCGTTGGGGAGGGGCAGGCCAATTCACCCCTCCACTTT. This sequence encodes CSVGEGQANSPLHF.

The chain joins TRBV7-8 to TRBJ2-5; D is possibly TRBD1 (5 bases). The CDR3 runs 16 residues. V lost 3 bases and J lost 9, with 23 bases in between. Germline CDR1 reads SGHVS; CDR2 reads FQNEAQ. CDR3 bases: TGTGCCAGCAGCTTCTCCGTGCCAGGGATTGGTGAGGCCCAGTACTTC. Translating it yields CASSFSVPGIGEAQYF.

There are many counts of this clonotype. V and J are TRBV20-1 and TRBJ1-5; 7 positions match TRBD1. The CDR3 consists of 13 residues. With V trimmed by 4 bases and J by 7 bases, 7 bases remained unmatched. Germline loops: CDR1 DFQATT, CDR2 SNEGSKA (reference sequence). The CDR3 nucleotides read TGCAGTGCTAACAGGGGTCTCGGGCAGCCCCAGCATTTT. As protein: CSANRGLGQPQHF.

This clonotype was observed a handful of times. J is TRBJ1-1 and V is TRBV20-1, with TRBD1 identical over 9 bases. This CDR3 has 13 residues. V lost 5 bases, J lost 3 bases, and 4 bases stayed unmatched. The germline V gene has CDR1 DFQATT and CDR2 SNEGSKA (reference sequence). CDR3 sequence (DNA): TGCAGTGCTGCCGACAGGGGGGACACTGAAGCTTTCTTT. As protein: CSAADRGDTEAFF.

The V gene is TRBV15, the J gene TRBJ1-2; 7 nucleotides align to TRBD1. Germline V lookup: CDR1 LNHNV, CDR2 YYDKDF (reference sequence). V lost 3 bases and J lost 8; bases outside the gene matches: 3. This CDR3 is 12 amino acids long. CDR3 in amino acids: CATSSRDSGYTF. The CDR3 DNA is TGTGCCACCAGCAGCCGGGACAGCGGCTACACCTTC. Variable domain in full (rest from reference TRBV15 and TRBJ1-2): DAMVIQNPRYQVTQFGKPVTLSCSQTLNHNVMYWYQQKSSQAPKLLFHYYDKDFNNEADTPDNFQSRRPNTSFCFLDIRSPGLGDTAMYLCATSSRDSGYTFGSGTRLTVV.

The chain joins TRBV29-1 to TRBJ2-5; 10 bases map to TRBD2. The CDR3 extends over 14 amino acids. Looked up from germline, CDR1 is SQVTM and CDR2 is ANQGSEA. The V gene end was trimmed by 5 bases and the J gene end by 5 bases; junction bases not matched to a gene: 8. The CDR3 reads CSVRWLAGVETQYF. CDR3 nucleotide sequence: TGCAGCGTTCGTTGGCTAGCGGGAGTCGAGACCCAGTACTTC.

J is TRBJ1-1 and V is TRBV11-1; D gene unclear. The V gene's germline CDR1 is SGHAT and CDR2 FQDESV (reference sequence). The V end was cut by 1 base, the J end by 0 bases, with 15 bases between. This CDR3 has 17 amino acids. The CDR3 sequence is CASSLVPAATMNTEAFF. The CDR3 region has the DNA TGTGCCAGCAGCTTAGTTCCGGCAGCCACCATGAACACTGAAGCTTTCTTT.

This clonotype was found once. The chain recombines TRBV7-2 with TRBJ1-2; D not resolved. The V and J ends lost 3 bases and 3 bases respectively, with 17 bases between them. CDR1 and CDR2 from the germline V gene are SGHTA and FQGNSA. The CDR3 sequence is 16 residues long. The CDR3 nucleotides read TGTGCCAGCAGCTTCGTCAGGTACGGACTAGACTATGGCTACACCTTC. The encoded protein is CASSFVRYGLDYGYTF. Drawing the rest from reference TRBV7-2 and TRBJ1-2, the complete variable domain is GAGVSQSPSNKVTEKGKDVELRCDPISGHTALYWYRQSLGQGLEFLIYFQGNSAPDKSGLPSDRFSAERTGGSVSTLTIQRTQQEDSAVYLCASSFVRYGLDYGYTFGSGTRLTVV.

This clonotype was seen at least ten times. The chain is built from TRBV7-2 and TRBJ2-5, with D perhaps matching TRBD2 (5 bases). This CDR3 region has 14 residues. The germline V and J ends were trimmed by 5 bases and 4 bases, with 14 bases remaining between them. Germline V gene sequence: CDR1 SGHTA, CDR2 FQGNSA. The CDR3 here is CASSPLQAGETQYF. CDR3 nucleotide sequence: TGTGCCAGCAGCCCCCTCCAGGCGGGAGAGACCCAGTACTTC.

The J gene is TRBJ1-2, the V gene TRBV29-1; tentative D call: TRBD1 (6 bases). Trimming removed 7 bases from V and 8 bases from J, with 17 bases in between. Looked up from germline, CDR1 is SQVTM and CDR2 is ANQGSEA. This CDR3 is 12 amino acids long. The CDR3 loop is CSAAAARGGYTF. For the CDR3, the DNA is TGCAGCGCTGCTGCGGCCAGGGGAGGCTACACCTTC.

The chain is built from TRBV4-1 and TRBJ2-3, with 12 bases fitting TRBD2. There are 18 residues in the CDR3. In germline, CDR1 is MGHRA, CDR2 YSYEKL. Unmatched junction bases numbered 12, after V lost 4 bases and J lost 4 bases. This CDR3 reads CASSRKRTSGIDADTQYF. The CDR3 nucleotides are TGCGCCAGCAGCCGAAAACGGACTAGCGGGATCGATGCAGATACGCAGTATTTT.

This clonotype has only a few counts. The chain employs TRBV7-6 and TRBJ2-6, with 8 bases that match TRBD1. V lost 3 bases and J lost 0; bases outside the gene matches: 10. This CDR3 is 19 amino acids long. Germline assignment: CDR1 SGHVS and CDR2 FNYEAQ. The CDR3 is CASSFPPGQAASGANVLTF. The CDR3 nucleotides are TGTGCCAGCAGCTTTCCCCCGGGACAGGCGGCCTCTGGGGCCAACGTCCTGACTTTC.

This clonotype has at least ten counts. The CDR3 bases are TGTGCCAGCAGTCCCGGGACAATCGCTAACTATGGCTACACCTTC. This gives the protein CASSPGTIANYGYTF. The chain recombines TRBV12-3 or TRBV12-4 with TRBJ1-2; TRBD1 is a possible D gene (6 bases). The CDR3 loop spans 15 amino acids. Trimming removed 5 bases from V and 0 bases from J, with 13 bases in between.

This rearrangement joins TRBV20-1 to TRBJ2-5, with TRBD1 as a possible D gene (6 bases). Trimming removed 2 bases at V and 5 bases at J, with 15 bases between. The CDR3 is made up of 14 amino acids. CDR1 and CDR2 (germline): DFQATT, SNEGSKA (reference sequence). CDR3 sequence: CSARLGDTGETQYF. The DNA of the CDR3 is TGCAGTGCTAGACTCGGGGACACCGGGGAGACCCAGTACTTC.